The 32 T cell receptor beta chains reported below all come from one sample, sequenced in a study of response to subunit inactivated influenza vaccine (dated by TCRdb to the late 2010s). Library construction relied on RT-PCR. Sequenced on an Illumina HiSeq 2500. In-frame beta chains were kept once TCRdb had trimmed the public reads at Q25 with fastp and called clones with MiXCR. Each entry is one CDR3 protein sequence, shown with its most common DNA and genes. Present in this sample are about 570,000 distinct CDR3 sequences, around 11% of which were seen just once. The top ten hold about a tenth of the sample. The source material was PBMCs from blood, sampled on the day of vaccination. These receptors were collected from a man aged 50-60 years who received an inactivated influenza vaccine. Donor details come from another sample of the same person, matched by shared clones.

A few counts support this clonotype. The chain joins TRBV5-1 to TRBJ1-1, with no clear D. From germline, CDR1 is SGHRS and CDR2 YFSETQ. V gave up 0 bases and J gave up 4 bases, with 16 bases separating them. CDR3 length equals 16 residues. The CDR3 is CASSLGGGSASTEAFF. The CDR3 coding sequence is TGCGCCAGCAGCTTGGGGGGAGGATCAGCCAGCACTGAAGCTTTCTTT.

DNA for the CDR3: TGCAGTGCTAGATCGGGGCGGGAGAGGGAGCAGTACTTC. As protein: CSARSGREREQYF. The chain has TRBV20-1 and TRBJ2-7, with 7 bases matching TRBD2. Germline loops: CDR1 DFQATT, CDR2 SNEGSKA (reference sequence). CDR3 size: 13 residues. V was clipped by 2 bases and J by 7 bases; unmatched bases: 8.

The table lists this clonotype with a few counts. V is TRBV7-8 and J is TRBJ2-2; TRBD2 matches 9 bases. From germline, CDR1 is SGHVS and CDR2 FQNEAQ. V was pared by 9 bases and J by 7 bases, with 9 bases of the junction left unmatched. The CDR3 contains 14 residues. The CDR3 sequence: CASKAGGIHGELFF. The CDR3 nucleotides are TGTGCCAGTAAAGCGGGGGGTATCCACGGGGAGCTGTTTTTT.

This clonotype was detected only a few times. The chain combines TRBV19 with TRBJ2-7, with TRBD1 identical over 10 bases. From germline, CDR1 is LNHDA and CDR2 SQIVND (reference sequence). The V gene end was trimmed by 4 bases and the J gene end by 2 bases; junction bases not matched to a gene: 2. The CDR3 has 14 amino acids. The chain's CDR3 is CASSTDRGTYEQYF. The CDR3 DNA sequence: TGTGCCAGTAGTACGGACAGGGGGACCTACGAGCAGTACTTC.

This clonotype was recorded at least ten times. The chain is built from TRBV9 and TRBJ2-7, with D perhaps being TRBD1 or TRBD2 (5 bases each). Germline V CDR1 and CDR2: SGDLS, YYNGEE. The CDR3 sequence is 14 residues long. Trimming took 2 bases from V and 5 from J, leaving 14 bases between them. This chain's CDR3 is CASSVGVVMHEQYF. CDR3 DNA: TGTGCCAGCAGCGTGGGGGTAGTTATGCACGAGCAGTACTTC.

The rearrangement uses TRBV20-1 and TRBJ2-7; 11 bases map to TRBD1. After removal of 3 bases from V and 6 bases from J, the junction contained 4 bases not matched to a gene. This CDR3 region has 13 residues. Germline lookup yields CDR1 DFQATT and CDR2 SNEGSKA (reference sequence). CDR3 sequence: CSASMDRGREQYF. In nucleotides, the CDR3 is TGCAGTGCTAGCATGGACAGGGGGCGCGAGCAGTACTTC.

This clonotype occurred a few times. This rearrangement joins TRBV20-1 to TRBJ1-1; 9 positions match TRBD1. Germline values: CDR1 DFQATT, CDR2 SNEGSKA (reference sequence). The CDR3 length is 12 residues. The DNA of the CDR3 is TGCAGCAAACAGGGGGCCAACACTGAAGCTTTCTTT. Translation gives CSKQGANTEAFF.

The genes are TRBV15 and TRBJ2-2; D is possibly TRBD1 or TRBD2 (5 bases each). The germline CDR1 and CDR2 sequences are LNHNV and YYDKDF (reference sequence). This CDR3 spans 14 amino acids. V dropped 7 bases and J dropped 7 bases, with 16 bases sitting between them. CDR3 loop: CATNPGRRSGELFF. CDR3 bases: TGTGCCACCAACCCGGGACGGAGGAGCGGGGAGCTGTTTTTT.

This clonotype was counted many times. CDR3 sequence (DNA): TGTGCCAGCAGTTACAAGGGGCGGCTAAGGGATGAGCAGTACTTC. This encodes CASSYKGRLRDEQYF. The rearrangement uses TRBV6-5 and TRBJ2-7; possible D gene TRBD1, 5 bases. CDR1 is MNHEY, CDR2 SVGAGI, per germline. CDR3 size: 15 residues. V was pared by 2 bases and J by 7 bases, with 18 bases between.

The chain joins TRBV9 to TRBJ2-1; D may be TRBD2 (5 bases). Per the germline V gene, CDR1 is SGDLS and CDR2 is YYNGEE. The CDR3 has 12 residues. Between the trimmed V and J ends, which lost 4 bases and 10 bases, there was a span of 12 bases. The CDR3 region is CASSPGVSEQFF. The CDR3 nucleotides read TGTGCCAGCAGCCCCGGGGTGAGCGAGCAGTTCTTC.

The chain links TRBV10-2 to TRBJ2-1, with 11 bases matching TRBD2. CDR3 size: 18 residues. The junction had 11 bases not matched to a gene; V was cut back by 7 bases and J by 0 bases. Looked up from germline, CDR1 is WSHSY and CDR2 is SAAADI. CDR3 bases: TGCGCCAGCAAATCTGGGCTAGCGGGGGGCGGCTCCTACAATGAGCAGTTCTTC. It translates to CASKSGLAGGGSYNEQFF.

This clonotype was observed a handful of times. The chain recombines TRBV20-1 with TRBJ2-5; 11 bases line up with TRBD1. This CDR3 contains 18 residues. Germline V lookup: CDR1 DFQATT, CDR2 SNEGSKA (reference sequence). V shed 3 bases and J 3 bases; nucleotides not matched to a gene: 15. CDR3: CSARDPPGRTGGEETQYF. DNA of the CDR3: TGCAGTGCTAGGGATCCCCCGGGCAGGACAGGGGGCGAAGAGACCCAGTACTTC.

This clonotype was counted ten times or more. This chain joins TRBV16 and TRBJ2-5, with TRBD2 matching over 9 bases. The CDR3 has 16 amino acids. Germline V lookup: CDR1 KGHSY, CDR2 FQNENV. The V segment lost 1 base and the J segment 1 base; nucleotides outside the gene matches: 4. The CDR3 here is CASSQWLAGTQETQYF. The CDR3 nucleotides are TGTGCCAGCAGCCAATGGCTAGCGGGAACCCAAGAGACCCAGTACTTC.

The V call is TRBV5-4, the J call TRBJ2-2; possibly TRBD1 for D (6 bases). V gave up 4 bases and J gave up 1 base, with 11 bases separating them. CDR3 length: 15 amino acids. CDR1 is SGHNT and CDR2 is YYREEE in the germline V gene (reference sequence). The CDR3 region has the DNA TGTGCCAGCAGCGTCGGGACATTGAACACCGGGGAGCTGTTTTTT. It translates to CASSVGTLNTGELFF.

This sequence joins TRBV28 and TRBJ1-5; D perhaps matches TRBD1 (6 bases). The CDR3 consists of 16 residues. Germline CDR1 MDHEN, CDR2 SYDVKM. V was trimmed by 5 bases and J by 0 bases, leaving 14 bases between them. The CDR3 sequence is CASSLWTAFSNQPQHF. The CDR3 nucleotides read TGTGCCAGCAGTCTCTGGACAGCCTTTAGCAATCAGCCCCAGCATTTT.

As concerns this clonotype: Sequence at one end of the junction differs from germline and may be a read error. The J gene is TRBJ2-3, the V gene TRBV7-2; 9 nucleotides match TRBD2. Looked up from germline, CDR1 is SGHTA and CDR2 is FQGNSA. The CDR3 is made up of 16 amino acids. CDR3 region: CASSPLAGSRTDTQSF. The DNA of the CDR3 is TGTGCCAGCAGCCCCCTAGCGGGGAGCCGCACAGATACGCAGTCTTTT.

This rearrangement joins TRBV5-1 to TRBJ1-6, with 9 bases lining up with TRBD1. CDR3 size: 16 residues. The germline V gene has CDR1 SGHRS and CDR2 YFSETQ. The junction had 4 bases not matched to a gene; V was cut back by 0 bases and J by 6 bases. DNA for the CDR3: TGCGCCAGCAGCTTGGAGGTGGACAGGGGTAATTCACCCCTCCACTTT. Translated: CASSLEVDRGNSPLHF.

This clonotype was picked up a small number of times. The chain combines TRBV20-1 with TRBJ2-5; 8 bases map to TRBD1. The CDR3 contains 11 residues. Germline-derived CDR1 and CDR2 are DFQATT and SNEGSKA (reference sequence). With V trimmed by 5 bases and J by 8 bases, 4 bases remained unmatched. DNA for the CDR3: TGCAGTGCTGGACAGGGAGGAACCCAGTACTTC. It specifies CSAGQGGTQYF.

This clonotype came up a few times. The CDR3 nucleotides read TGTGCCAGCAGCCTAAACTTGGGCGGGAGATCAGAGACCCAGTACTTC. This codes for CASSLNLGGRSETQYF. The chain recombines TRBV5-6 with TRBJ2-5, with 7 nucleotides matching TRBD2. Trimming took 4 bases from V and 4 from J; bases not matched to a gene: 13. The germline V gene has CDR1 SGHDT and CDR2 YYEEEE. The CDR3 covers 16 residues.

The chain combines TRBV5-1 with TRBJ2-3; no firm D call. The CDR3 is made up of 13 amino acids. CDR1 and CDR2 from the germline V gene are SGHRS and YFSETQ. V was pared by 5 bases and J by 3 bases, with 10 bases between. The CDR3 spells CASSRQKTDTQYF. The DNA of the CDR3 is TGCGCCAGCAGTCGTCAGAAGACAGATACGCAGTATTTT.

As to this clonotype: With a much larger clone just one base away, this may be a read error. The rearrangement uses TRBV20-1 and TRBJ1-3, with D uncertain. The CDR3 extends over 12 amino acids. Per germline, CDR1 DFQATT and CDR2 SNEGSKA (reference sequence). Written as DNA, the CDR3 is TGCTGTGCCGGCGCGGGGGGAAACACCATATATTTT. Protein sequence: CCAGAGGNTIYF.

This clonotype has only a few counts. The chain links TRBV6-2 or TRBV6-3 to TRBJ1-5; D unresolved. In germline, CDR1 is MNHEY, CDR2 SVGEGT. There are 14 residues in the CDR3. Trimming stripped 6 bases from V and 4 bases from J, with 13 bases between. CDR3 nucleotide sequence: TGTGCCAGCAGGCCAATACCGGTAAATCAGCCCCAGCATTTT. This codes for CASRPIPVNQPQHF.

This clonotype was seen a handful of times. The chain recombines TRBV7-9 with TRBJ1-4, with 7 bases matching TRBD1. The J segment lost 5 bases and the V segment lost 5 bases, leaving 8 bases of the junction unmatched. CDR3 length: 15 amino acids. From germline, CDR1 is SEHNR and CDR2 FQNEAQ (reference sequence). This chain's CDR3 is CASSRTGNLNEKLFF. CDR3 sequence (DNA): TGTGCCAGCAGCAGGACAGGAAACTTGAATGAAAAACTGTTTTTT.

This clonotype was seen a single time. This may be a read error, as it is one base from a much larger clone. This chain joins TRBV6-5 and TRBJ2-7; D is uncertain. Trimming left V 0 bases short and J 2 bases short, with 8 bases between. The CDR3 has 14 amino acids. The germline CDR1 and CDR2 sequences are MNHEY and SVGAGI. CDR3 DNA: TGTGCCAGCAGTTACTCGGCAATGGCCTACGAGCAGTACTTC. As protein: CASSYSAMAYEQYF.

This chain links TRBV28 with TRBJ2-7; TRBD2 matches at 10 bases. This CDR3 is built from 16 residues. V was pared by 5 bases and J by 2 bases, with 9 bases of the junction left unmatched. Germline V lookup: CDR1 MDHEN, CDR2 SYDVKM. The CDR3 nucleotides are TGTGCCAGCAGTGCGATCGAGCGGGGGGGCCCCTACGAGCAGTACTTC. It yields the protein CASSAIERGGPYEQYF.

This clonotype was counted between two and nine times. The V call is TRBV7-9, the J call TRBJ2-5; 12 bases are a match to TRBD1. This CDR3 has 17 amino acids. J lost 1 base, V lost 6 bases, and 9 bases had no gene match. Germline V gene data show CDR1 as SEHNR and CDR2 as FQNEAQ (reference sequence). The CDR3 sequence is CASSKPGTGGLQETQYF. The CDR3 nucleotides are TGTGCCAGCAGTAAGCCCGGGACAGGGGGCCTCCAAGAGACCCAGTACTTC.

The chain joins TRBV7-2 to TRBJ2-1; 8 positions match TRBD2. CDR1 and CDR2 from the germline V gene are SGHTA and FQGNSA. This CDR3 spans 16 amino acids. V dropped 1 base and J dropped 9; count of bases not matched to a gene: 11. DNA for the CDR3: TGTGCCAGCAGCTTAGTTTCGGGACTAGGCGCGGTTGAGCAGTTCTTC. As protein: CASSLVSGLGAVEQFF.

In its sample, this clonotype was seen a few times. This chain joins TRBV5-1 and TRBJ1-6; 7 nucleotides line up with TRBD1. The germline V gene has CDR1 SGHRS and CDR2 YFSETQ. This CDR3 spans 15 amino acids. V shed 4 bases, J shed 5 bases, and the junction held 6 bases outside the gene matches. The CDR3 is CASSRDRVDNSPLHF. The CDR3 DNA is TGCGCCAGCAGCCGCGACAGGGTGGATAATTCACCCCTCCACTTT.

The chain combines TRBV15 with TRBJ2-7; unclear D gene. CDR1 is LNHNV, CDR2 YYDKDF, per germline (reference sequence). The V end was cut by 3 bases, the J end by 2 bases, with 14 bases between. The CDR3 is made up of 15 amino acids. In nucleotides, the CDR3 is TGTGCCACCAGCAGGGAGCCGGAGACCACCTACGAGCAGTACTTC. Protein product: CATSREPETTYEQYF.

CDR3: CASSQRLWGYEQYF. The CDR3 DNA reads TGTGCCAGCAGCCAGCGCTTGTGGGGATACGAGCAGTACTTC. V usage is TRBV3-1 and J usage is TRBJ2-7; D gene unclear. The V gene's germline CDR1 is LGHDT and CDR2 YNNKEL (reference sequence). Trimming took 3 bases from V and 4 from J, leaving 13 bases between them. The CDR3 extends over 14 amino acids.

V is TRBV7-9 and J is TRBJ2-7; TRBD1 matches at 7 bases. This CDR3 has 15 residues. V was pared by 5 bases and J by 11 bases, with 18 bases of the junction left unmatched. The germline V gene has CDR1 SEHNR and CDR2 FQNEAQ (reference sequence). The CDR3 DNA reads TGTGCCAGCAGCCAAACCGGGACAGCGCTCGCTGGCGAGTACTTC. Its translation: CASSQTGTALAGEYF. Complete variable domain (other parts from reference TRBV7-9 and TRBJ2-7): DTGVSQNPRHKITKRGQNVTFRCDPISEHNRLYWYRQTLGQGPEFLTYFQNEAQLEKSRLLSDRFSAERPKGSFSTLEIQRTEQGDSAMYLCASSQTGTALAGEYFGPGTRLTVT.

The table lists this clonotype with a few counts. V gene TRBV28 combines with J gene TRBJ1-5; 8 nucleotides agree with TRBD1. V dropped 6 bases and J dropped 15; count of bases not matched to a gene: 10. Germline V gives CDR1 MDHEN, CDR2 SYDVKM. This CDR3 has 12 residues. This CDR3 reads CASSLNHRGTHF. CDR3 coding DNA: TGTGCCAGCAGCCTAAACCACAGGGGGACGCATTTT.